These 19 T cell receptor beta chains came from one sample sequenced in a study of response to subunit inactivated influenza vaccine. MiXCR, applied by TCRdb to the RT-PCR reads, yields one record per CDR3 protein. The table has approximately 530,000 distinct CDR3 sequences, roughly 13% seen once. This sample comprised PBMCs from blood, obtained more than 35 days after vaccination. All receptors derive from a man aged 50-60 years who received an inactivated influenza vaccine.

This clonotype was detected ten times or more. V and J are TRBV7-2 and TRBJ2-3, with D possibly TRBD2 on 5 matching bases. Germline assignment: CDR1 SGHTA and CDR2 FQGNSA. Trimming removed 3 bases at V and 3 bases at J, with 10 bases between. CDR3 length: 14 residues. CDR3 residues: CASSFRRTTDTQYF. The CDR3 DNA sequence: TGTGCCAGCAGCTTTCGGAGGACTACAGATACGCAGTATTTT.

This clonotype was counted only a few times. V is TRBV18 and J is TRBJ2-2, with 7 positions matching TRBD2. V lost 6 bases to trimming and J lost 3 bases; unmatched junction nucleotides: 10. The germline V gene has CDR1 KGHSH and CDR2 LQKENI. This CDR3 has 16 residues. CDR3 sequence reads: CASSPREGAYTGELFF. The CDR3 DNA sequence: TGTGCCAGCTCCCCGAGGGAGGGAGCGTACACCGGGGAGCTGTTTTTT.

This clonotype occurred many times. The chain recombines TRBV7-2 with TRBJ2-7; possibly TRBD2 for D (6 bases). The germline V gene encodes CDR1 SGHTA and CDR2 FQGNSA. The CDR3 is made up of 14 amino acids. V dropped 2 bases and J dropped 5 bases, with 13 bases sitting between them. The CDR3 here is CASSLTRDLNEQYF. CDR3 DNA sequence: TGTGCCAGCAGCTTAACCAGGGACTTGAACGAGCAGTACTTC.

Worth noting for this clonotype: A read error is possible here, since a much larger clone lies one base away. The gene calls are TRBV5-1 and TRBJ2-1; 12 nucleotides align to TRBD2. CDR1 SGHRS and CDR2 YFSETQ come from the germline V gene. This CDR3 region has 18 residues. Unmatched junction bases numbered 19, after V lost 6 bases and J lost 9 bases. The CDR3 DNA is TGCGCCAGCATCTGGGGCACTTCTAGCGGGAGGGCCCGGTCTGAGCAGTTCTTC. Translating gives CASIWGTSSGRARSEQFF.

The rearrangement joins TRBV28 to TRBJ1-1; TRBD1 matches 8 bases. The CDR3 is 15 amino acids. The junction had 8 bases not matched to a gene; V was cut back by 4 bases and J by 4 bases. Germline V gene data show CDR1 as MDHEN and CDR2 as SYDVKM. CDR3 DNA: TGTGCCAGCAGTTCCATACACAGGGGGTCCACTGAAGCTTTCTTT. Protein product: CASSSIHRGSTEAFF. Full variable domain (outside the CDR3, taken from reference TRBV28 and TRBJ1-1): DVKVTQSSRYLVKRTGEKVFLECVQDMDHENMFWYRQDPGLGLRLIYFSYDVKMKEKGDIPEGYSVSREKKERFSLILESASTNQTSMYLCASSSIHRGSTEAFFGQGTRLTVV.

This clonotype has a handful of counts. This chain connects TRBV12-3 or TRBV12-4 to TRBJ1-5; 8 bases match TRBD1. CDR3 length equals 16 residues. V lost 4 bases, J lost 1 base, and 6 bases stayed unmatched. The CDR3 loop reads CASSSRTGTSNQPQHF. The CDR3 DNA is TGTGCCAGCAGTTCGAGGACAGGGACGAGCAATCAGCCCCAGCATTTT.

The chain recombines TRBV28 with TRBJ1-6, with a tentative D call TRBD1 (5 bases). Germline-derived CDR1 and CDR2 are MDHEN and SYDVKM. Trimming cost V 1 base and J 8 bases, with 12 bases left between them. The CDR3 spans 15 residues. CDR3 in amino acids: CASSLSQGGDSPLHF. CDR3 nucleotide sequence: TGTGCCAGCAGTTTATCCCAGGGAGGGGATTCACCCCTCCACTTT.

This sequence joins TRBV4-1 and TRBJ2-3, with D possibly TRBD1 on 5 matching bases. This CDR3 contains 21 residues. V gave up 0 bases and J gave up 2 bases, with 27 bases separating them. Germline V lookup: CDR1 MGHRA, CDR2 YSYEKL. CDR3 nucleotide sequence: TGCGCCAGCAGCCAAGATTGTTTAGTTCAGGGTTCGAGCGCCCTCACAGATACGCAGTATTTT. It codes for CASSQDCLVQGSSALTDTQYF.

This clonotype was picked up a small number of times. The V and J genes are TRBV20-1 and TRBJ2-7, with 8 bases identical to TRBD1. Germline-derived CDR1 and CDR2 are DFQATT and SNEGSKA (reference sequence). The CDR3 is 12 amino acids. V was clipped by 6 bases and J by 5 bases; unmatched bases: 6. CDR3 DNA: TGCAGTGCCACGGGACAGGTAAACGAGCAGTACTTC. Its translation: CSATGQVNEQYF.

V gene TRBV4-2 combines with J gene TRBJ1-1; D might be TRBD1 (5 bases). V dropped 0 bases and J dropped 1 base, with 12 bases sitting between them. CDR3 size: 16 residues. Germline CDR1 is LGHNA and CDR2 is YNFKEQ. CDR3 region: CASSQDTRERNTEAFF. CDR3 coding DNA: TGTGCCAGCAGCCAAGACACCAGGGAACGGAACACTGAAGCTTTCTTT.

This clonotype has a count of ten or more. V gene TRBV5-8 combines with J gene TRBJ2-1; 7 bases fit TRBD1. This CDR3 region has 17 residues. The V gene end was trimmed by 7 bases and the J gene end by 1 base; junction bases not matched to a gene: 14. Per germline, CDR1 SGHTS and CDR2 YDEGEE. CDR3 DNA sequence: TGTGCCAGCGTTGGGGGACAGTTATACTCGTCCTACAATGAGCAGTTCTTC. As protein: CASVGGQLYSSYNEQFF.

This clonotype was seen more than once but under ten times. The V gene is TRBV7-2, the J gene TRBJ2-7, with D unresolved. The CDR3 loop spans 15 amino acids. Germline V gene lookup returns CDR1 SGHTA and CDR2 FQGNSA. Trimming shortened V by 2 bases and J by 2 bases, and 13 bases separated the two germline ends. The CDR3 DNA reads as TGTGCCAGCAGCTTAAGCCCAGCTATAGCCTACGAGCAGTACTTC. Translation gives CASSLSPAIAYEQYF.

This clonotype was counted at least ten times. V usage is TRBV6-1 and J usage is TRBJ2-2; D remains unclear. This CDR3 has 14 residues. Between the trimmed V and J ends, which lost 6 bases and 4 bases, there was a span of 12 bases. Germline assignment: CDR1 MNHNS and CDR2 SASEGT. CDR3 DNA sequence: TGTGCCAGCAGCCCAGACACGTCCACCGGGGAGCTGTTTTTT. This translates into CASSPDTSTGELFF.

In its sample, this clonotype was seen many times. The CDR3 protein is CASSQDNGGSYEQYF. The CDR3 region has the DNA TGCGCCAGCAGCCAAGACAACGGAGGATCCTACGAGCAGTACTTC. V usage is TRBV4-3 and J usage is TRBJ2-7, with D possibly being TRBD2 (5 bases). V dropped 0 bases and J dropped 1 base, with 10 bases sitting between them. The CDR3 has 15 residues. CDR1 LGHNA and CDR2 YSLEER come from the germline V gene.

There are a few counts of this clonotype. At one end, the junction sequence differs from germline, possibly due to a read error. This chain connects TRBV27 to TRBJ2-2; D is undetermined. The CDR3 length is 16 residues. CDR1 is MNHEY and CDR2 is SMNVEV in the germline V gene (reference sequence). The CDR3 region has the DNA TGTGCCAGCAGTTTATTCGGGCAGGCGAAAACCGGGGAGCTGTTTTTT. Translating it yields CASSLFGQAKTGELFF.

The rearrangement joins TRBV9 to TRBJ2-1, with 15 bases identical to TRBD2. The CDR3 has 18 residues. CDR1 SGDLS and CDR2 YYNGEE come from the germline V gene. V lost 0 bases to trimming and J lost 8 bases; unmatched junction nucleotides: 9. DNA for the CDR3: TGTGCCAGCAGCGTAGGGGATGGACTAGCGGGAGGGAGGTATGAGCAGTTCTTC. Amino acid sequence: CASSVGDGLAGGRYEQFF.

CDR3 loop: CSVEGLGFSYNEQFF. CDR3 in DNA: TGCAGCGTTGAAGGCTTGGGGTTTTCCTACAATGAGCAGTTCTTC. This rearrangement joins TRBV29-1 to TRBJ2-1; D is undetermined. The CDR3 sequence is 15 residues long. Germline V CDR1 and CDR2: SQVTM, ANQGSEA. The V end lost 1 base, the J end lost 1 base, and 11 bases lay between the germline ends.

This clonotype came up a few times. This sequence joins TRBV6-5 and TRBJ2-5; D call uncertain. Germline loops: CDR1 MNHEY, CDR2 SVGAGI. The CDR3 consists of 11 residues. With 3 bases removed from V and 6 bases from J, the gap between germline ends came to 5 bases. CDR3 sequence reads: CASSYLQTQYF. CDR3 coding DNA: TGTGCCAGCAGTTATCTGCAGACCCAGTACTTC.

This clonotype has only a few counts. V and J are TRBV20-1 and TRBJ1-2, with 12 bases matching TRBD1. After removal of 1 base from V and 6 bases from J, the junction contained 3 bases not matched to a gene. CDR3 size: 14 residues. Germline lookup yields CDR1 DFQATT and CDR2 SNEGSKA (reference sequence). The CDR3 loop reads CSARGGQGADGYTF. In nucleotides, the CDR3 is TGCAGTGCTAGAGGGGGACAGGGGGCCGATGGCTACACCTTC.